These T cell receptor beta chains were read from a single sample in a study of cytotoxic CD8 clonotypes in ibrutinib-treated CLL. TCRdb's table, derived via immunoSEQ multiplex PCR, lists solely in-frame clones and lacks some. The table has more than 200,000 clones, roughly 74% seen once. This specimen consisted of PBMCs, obtained after 24 months of ibrutinib treatment. The receptor source for this set is a human donor with chronic lymphocytic leukemia. Each CDR3 is given with its conserved first and last residue. A D gene is named only where the DNA matches it firmly. Rows give clone size only sometimes, using once, few, many, or a class for an expanded clone.

abundance: once
j_gene: TRBJ1-1
v_gene: TRBV30
d_gene: -
CDR3nt: TGTGCCTGGACAATAGGGGCCACTGAAGCTTTCTTT
CDR3aa: CAWTIGATEAFF

abundance: many
j_gene: TRBJ2-5
v_gene: TRBV7-3
d_gene: -
CDR3nt: TGTGCCAGCAGCCTGACCGGCTCTCCCCAAGAGACCCAGTACTTC
CDR3aa: CASSLTGSPQETQYF

abundance: -
j_gene: TRBJ1-2
v_gene: TRBV7-8
d_gene: -
CDR3nt: TGTGCCAGCAGCTTAGGCACAGATTATGGCTACACCTTC
CDR3aa: CASSLGTDYGYTF

abundance: -
j_gene: TRBJ1-1
v_gene: TRBV5-8
d_gene: -
CDR3nt: TGTGCCAGCATTTTTTGGGGAGAAGCTTTCTTT
CDR3aa: CASIFWGEAFF

abundance: few
j_gene: TRBJ1-5
v_gene: TRBV25-1
d_gene: -
CDR3nt: TGTGCCAGCAGCGCATTGGGGAATCAGCCCCAGCATTTT
CDR3aa: CASSALGNQPQHF

abundance: -
j_gene: TRBJ2-7
v_gene: TRBV19
d_gene: TRBD1
CDR3nt: TGTGCCAGTAGTTCGGGACAGAGACTCTACGAGCAGTACTTC
CDR3aa: CASSSGQRLYEQYF

abundance: -
j_gene: TRBJ1-1
v_gene: TRBV4-1
d_gene: -
CDR3nt: TGCGCCAGCAGCCAAGCTCCGATGGGGAACACTGAAGCTTTCTTT
CDR3aa: CASSQAPMGNTEAFF

abundance: -
j_gene: TRBJ2-1
v_gene: TRBV11-3
d_gene: TRBD2
CDR3nt: TGTGCCAGCAGCGGTAGCGGGAGCTCCTACAATGAGCAGTTCTTC
CDR3aa: CASSGSGSSYNEQFF

abundance: -
j_gene: TRBJ1-2
v_gene: TRBV15
d_gene: -
CDR3nt: TGTGCCACCAGCAGAGAGCGAGGGGTTAACTATGGCTACACCTTC
CDR3aa: CATSRERGVNYGYTF

abundance: few
j_gene: TRBJ1-5
v_gene: TRBV20-1
d_gene: -
CDR3nt: TGCAGTGTGGGTCAGCCCCAGCATTTT
CDR3aa: CSVGQPQHF

abundance: few
j_gene: TRBJ1-5
v_gene: TRBV18
d_gene: -
CDR3nt: TGTGCCAGCTCACCGCTACACGATAGCAATCAGCCCCAGCATTTT
CDR3aa: CASSPLHDSNQPQHF

abundance: once
j_gene: TRBJ2-7
v_gene: TRBV6-5
d_gene: TRBD1
CDR3nt: TGTGCCAGCAGCCCTATCGGACAGGGGGCTTACGAGCAGTACTTC
CDR3aa: CASSPIGQGAYEQYF

abundance: -
j_gene: TRBJ2-1
v_gene: TRBV11-3
d_gene: TRBD2
CDR3nt: TGTGCCAGCAGCTTTACCGGGACTAATAGGCTACATGAGCAGTTCTTC
CDR3aa: CASSFTGTNRLHEQFF

abundance: -
j_gene: TRBJ1-2
v_gene: TRBV7-2
d_gene: -
CDR3nt: TGTGCCAGCAGTAACCCTTATGGCTACACCTTC
CDR3aa: CASSNPYGYTF

abundance: -
j_gene: TRBJ2-7
v_gene: TRBV6-5
d_gene: TRBD2
CDR3nt: TGTGCCAGCAGGGGGACTAGCGTTTTCAACGAGCAGTACTTC
CDR3aa: CASRGTSVFNEQYF

abundance: -
j_gene: TRBJ1-1
v_gene: TRBV6-4
d_gene: -
CDR3nt: TGTGCCAGCAGTGACGGCAGGGTTCAGTACTGGGCGAAGACTGAAGCTTTCTTT
CDR3aa: CASSDGRVQYWAKTEAFF

abundance: once
j_gene: TRBJ1-3
v_gene: TRBV28
d_gene: -
CDR3nt: TGTGCCAGCAGTCCCCCGGGACCTCGGGCCTCTGGAAACACCATATATTTT
CDR3aa: CASSPPGPRASGNTIYF

abundance: -
j_gene: TRBJ2-1
v_gene: TRBV4-2
d_gene: TRBD2
CDR3nt: TGTGCCAGCAGCCAAGCTAGCGGGAGTTGGTTCTTC
CDR3aa: CASSQASGSWFF

abundance: few
j_gene: TRBJ2-1
v_gene: TRBV9
d_gene: TRBD2
CDR3nt: TGTGCCAGCAGCGTAGCTGGCGGGAGGGCCTACAATGAGCAGTTCTTC
CDR3aa: CASSVAGGRAYNEQFF

abundance: -
j_gene: TRBJ2-1
v_gene: TRBV14
d_gene: TRBD2
CDR3nt: TGTGCCAGCAGCCAAGAAACCGGGACTAGCGTGAGTAGATACAATGAGCAGTTCTTC
CDR3aa: CASSQETGTSVSRYNEQFF

abundance: -
j_gene: TRBJ1-2
v_gene: TRBV7-2
d_gene: -
CDR3nt: TGTGCCAGCAGCGAACAGGGACGTGGCTACACCTTC
CDR3aa: CASSEQGRGYTF

abundance: -
j_gene: TRBJ2-7
v_gene: TRBV7-9
d_gene: TRBD2
CDR3nt: TGTGCCAGCAGCTTTAGCGGGACTGGAAGCGAGCAGTACTTC
CDR3aa: CASSFSGTGSEQYF

abundance: few
j_gene: TRBJ2-7
v_gene: TRBV25-1
d_gene: -
CDR3nt: TGTGCCAGCAGTCTTGGACAGCAGTACTTC
CDR3aa: CASSLGQQYF

abundance: -
j_gene: TRBJ1-3
v_gene: TRBV28
d_gene: -
CDR3nt: TGTGCCAGCAGCCTAGAGGAGATATCTGGAAACACCATATATTTT
CDR3aa: CASSLEEISGNTIYF

abundance: -
j_gene: TRBJ2-5
v_gene: TRBV20-1
d_gene: -
CDR3nt: TGCAGTGGGGACTGTGAAGAGACCCAGTACTTC
CDR3aa: CSGDCEETQYF

abundance: -
j_gene: TRBJ2-7
v_gene: TRBV27
d_gene: -
CDR3nt: TGTGCCAGCAGTTCCCTGGGGCGGTACGAGCAGTACTTC
CDR3aa: CASSSLGRYEQYF

abundance: -
j_gene: TRBJ2-7
v_gene: TRBV10-1
d_gene: -
CDR3nt: TGCGCCAGCAGTGATCCAGGGTCCATCAACGAGCAGTACTTC
CDR3aa: CASSDPGSINEQYF

abundance: once
j_gene: TRBJ1-2
v_gene: TRBV7-9
d_gene: -
CDR3nt: TGTGCCAGCAGCTCCAACACATATAACTATGGCTACACCTTC
CDR3aa: CASSSNTYNYGYTF

abundance: -
j_gene: TRBJ2-3
v_gene: TRBV5-1
d_gene: -
CDR3nt: TGCGCCAGCAGCTTGGCCGGCCTTCGAGCGGATACGCAGTATTTT
CDR3aa: CASSLAGLRADTQYF

abundance: -
j_gene: TRBJ1-5
v_gene: TRBV7-9
d_gene: -
CDR3nt: TGTGCCAGCAGCTTTCAAACGCGACAGCCCCAGCATTTT
CDR3aa: CASSFQTRQPQHF

abundance: once
j_gene: TRBJ2-3
v_gene: TRBV7-3
d_gene: TRBD2
CDR3nt: TGTGCCAGCAGCTCCCCGGGGGGAGGGGTTACGAGCACAGATACGCAGTATTTT
CDR3aa: CASSSPGGGVTSTDTQYF

abundance: -
j_gene: TRBJ1-1
v_gene: TRBV2
d_gene: TRBD1
CDR3nt: TGTGCCAGCAGAGAGCAGGGGGCTAGAGCTTTCTTT
CDR3aa: CASREQGARAFF

abundance: -
j_gene: TRBJ1-1
v_gene: TRBV18
d_gene: -
CDR3nt: TGTGCCAGCTCACCACAATCGGATTTGAACACTGAAGCTTTCTTT
CDR3aa: CASSPQSDLNTEAFF

abundance: -
j_gene: TRBJ2-3
v_gene: TRBV4-3
d_gene: TRBD2
CDR3nt: TGCGCCAGCAGCCCCCACCGGGAGAGCGGGAGTTATGTTAGCACAGATACGCAGTATTTT
CDR3aa: CASSPHRESGSYVSTDTQYF

abundance: few
j_gene: TRBJ1-5
v_gene: TRBV18
d_gene: TRBD1
CDR3nt: TGTGCCAGCTCACCACCCGGACAGGGGGACAATCAGCCCCAGCATTTT
CDR3aa: CASSPPGQGDNQPQHF

abundance: -
j_gene: TRBJ2-7
v_gene: TRBV4-2
d_gene: TRBD2
CDR3nt: TGTGCCAGCAGCCAAGATCGTGAGCGGGGCCACTACGAGCAGTACTTC
CDR3aa: CASSQDRERGHYEQYF

abundance: -
j_gene: TRBJ2-1
v_gene: TRBV4-3
d_gene: TRBD1
CDR3nt: TGCGCCAGCAGCCAAGACACAGGGGTGGACAATGAGCAGTTCTTC
CDR3aa: CASSQDTGVDNEQFF

abundance: -
j_gene: TRBJ1-1
v_gene: TRBV7-3
d_gene: -
CDR3nt: TGTGCCAGCAGCCCCCTCCGGGGGACTGAAGCTTTCTTT
CDR3aa: CASSPLRGTEAFF

abundance: -
j_gene: TRBJ2-1
v_gene: TRBV11-2
d_gene: -
CDR3nt: TGTGCCAGCAGCCCCAGGGGCGATGAGCAGTTCTTC
CDR3aa: CASSPRGDEQFF

abundance: -
j_gene: TRBJ2-1
v_gene: TRBV18
d_gene: -
CDR3nt: TGTGCCAGCTCACCACCTGCGGCAGACAATGAGCAGTTCTTC
CDR3aa: CASSPPAADNEQFF

abundance: -
j_gene: TRBJ2-7
v_gene: TRBV4-1
d_gene: TRBD2
CDR3nt: TGCGCCAGCAGCCGGGAGACTAGCGGGAGTGCCCACGAGCAGTACTTC
CDR3aa: CASSRETSGSAHEQYF